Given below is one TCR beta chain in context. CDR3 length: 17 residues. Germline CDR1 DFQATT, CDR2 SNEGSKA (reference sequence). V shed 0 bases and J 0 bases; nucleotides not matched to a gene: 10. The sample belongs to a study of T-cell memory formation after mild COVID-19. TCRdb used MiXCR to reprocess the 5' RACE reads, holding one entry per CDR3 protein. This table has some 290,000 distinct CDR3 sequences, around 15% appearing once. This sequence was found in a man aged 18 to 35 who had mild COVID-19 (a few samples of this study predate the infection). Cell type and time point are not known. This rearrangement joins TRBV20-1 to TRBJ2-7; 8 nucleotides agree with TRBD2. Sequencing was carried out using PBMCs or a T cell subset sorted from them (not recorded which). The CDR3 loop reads CSARDSISSGASYEQYF. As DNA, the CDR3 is TGCAGTGCTAGAGATTCCATTAGTAGCGGGGCCTCCTACGAGCAGTACTTC.